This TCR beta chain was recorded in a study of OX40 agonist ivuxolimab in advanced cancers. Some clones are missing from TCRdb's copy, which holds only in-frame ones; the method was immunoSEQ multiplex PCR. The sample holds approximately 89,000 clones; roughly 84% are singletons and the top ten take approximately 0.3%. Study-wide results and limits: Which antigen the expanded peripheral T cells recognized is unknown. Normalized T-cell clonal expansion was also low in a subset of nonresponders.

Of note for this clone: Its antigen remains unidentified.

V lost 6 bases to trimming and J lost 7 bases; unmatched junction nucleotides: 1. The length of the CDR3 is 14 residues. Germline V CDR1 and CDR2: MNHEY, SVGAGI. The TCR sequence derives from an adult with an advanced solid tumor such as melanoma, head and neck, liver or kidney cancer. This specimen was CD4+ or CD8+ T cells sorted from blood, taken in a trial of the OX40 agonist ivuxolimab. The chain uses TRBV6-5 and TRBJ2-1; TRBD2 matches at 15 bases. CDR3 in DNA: TGTGCCAGCAGAGGGACTAGCGGGGGGAATGAGCAGTTCTTC. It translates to CASRGTSGGNEQFF.